The sequence of this T cell receptor (beta chain) was determined in a study of blood T cell repertoires in COVID-19. Study-level background: The United States, Italy and Spain were the sources of the acute and convalescent COVID-19 samples. Sources were T cells, B-cell-depleted T cells, or PBMCs; the material itself was cDNA or gDNA.

The table came from immunoSEQ multiplex PCR; TCRdb's copy has only in-frame clones and leaves some out. The repertoire includes under 85,000 clones, around 86% of them detected once, and approximately 17% sits in the top ten. Patients in Seattle were enrolled during active infection, then followed longitudinally. Germline CDR1 MNHEY, CDR2 SVGAGI. Trimming stripped 6 bases from V and 14 bases from J, with 19 bases between. This CDR3 contains 12 residues. Sequencing used peripheral blood. This clonotype originated in a man between 35 and 55 years old with COVID-19, enrolled during active disease. This chain links TRBV6-5 with TRBJ1-1; D remains ambiguous. CDR3 in DNA: TGTGCCAGCAGCAGCGGATTCTCCTTGTGGTTCTTT. Translating gives CASSSGFSLWFF.